These T cell receptor beta chains were read from a single sample in a study of T-cell reconstitution after alpha-beta-depleted transplantation in children. TCRdb used MiXCR to reprocess the PCR reads, holding one entry per CDR3 protein. The data hold about 980,000 distinct CDR3 sequences, with roughly 29% observed a single time. Sequencing used PBMCs, mostly from graft donor cells, obtained 360 days after TCRalphabeta/CD19-depleted stem cell transplant. The origin of the receptors is a boy younger than two who had a stem cell transplant for SCID, so the T cells may come from the graft donor. Both conserved end residues are part of each CDR3. D genes are given only for firm matches. Not all rows give a size; the values are once, few, many and, for expanded clones, a class.

size,D,V,J,CDR3,DNA
NA,NA,TRBV20-1,TRBJ2-1,CSARALLDNEQFF,TGCAGTGCTAGAGCTTTACTAGACAATGAGCAGTTCTTC
NA,TRBD2,TRBV5-1,TRBJ2-3,CASSFPGGTYSDTQYF,TGCGCCAGCAGCTTCCCCGGGGGGACCTACTCAGATACGCAGTATTTT
NA,NA,TRBV18,TRBJ2-7,CASSPPFKDYEQYF,TGTGCCAGCTCACCACCATTCAAGGACTACGAGCAGTACTTC
NA,NA,TRBV20-1,TRBJ2-7,CSARVFSSYEQYF,TGCAGTGCTAGAGTTTTCAGCTCCTACGAGCAGTACTTC
NA,NA,TRBV10-3,TRBJ2-2,CAISDLGAALNTGELFF,TGTGCCATCAGTGATCTTGGCGCGGCCCTGAACACCGGGGAGCTGTTTTTT
NA,NA,TRBV4-1,TRBJ1-1,CASSRPDSVNTEAFF,TGCGCCAGCAGCCGCCCGGACAGCGTGAACACTGAAGCTTTCTTT
few,TRBD2,TRBV20-1,TRBJ2-3,CSAMRGTLTDTQYF,TGCAGTGCTATGCGGGGGACGCTCACAGATACGCAGTATTTT
NA,TRBD1,TRBV20-1,TRBJ1-4,CSASDRAATNEKLFF,TGCAGTGCTAGTGACAGGGCGGCAACTAATGAAAAACTGTTTTTT
few,TRBD1,TRBV4-1,TRBJ1-4,CASSLRGGTNEKLFF,TGCGCCAGCTCTCTCAGGGGGGGAACTAATGAAAAACTGTTTTTT
few,TRBD1,TRBV12-3/TRBV12-4,TRBJ2-1,CASSGYGTGILDEQFF,TGTGCCAGCAGTGGGTACGGGACAGGGATACTCGATGAGCAGTTCTTC
NA,NA,TRBV4-3,TRBJ2-7,CASSQVRLGGEQYF,TGCGCCAGCAGCCAAGTGAGACTAGGTGGCGAGCAGTACTTC
few,TRBD1,TRBV4-3,TRBJ2-2,CASSMYRDRGRRYTGELFF,TGCGCCAGCAGCATGTACCGGGACAGGGGAAGGCGGTATACCGGGGAGCTGTTTTTT
few,NA,TRBV7-3,TRBJ2-2,CASSWAGRGALHTGELFF,TGTGCCAGCAGCTGGGCGGGCAGGGGGGCTTTGCACACCGGGGAGCTGTTTTTT
NA,NA,TRBV6-5,TRBJ2-7,CASSYSRPRTYEQYF,TGTGCCAGCAGTTACTCCCGGCCCCGCACCTACGAGCAGTACTTC
NA,NA,TRBV12-3/TRBV12-4,TRBJ2-7,CASRLLLLMGWDEQYF,TGTGCCAGCAGGCTCCTCTTACTTATGGGATGGGACGAGCAGTACTTC
NA,NA,TRBV4-2,TRBJ1-1,CASSNTRYTEAFF,TGTGCCAGCAGCAACACACGGTACACTGAAGCTTTCTTT
NA,NA,TRBV2,TRBJ2-3,CASSGRWTQYF,TGTGCCAGCAGTGGGCGCTGGACGCAGTATTTT
few,TRBD2,TRBV5-1,TRBJ2-1,CASSPWTSDHNEQFF,TGCGCCAGCAGCCCCTGGACTAGCGACCACAATGAGCAGTTCTTC
NA,NA,TRBV20-1,TRBJ1-5,CSATPDSVYQPQHF,TGCAGTGCTACCCCGGACAGCGTATATCAGCCCCAGCATTTT
few,NA,TRBV5-6,TRBJ1-2,CASSLWRVTYGYTF,TGTGCCAGCAGCTTGTGGCGGGTTACATATGGCTACACCTTC
few,NA,TRBV28,TRBJ2-3,CASRPIVATDTQYF,TGTGCCAGCAGACCCATAGTGGCAACAGATACGCAGTATTTT
NA,TRBD2,TRBV11-3,TRBJ2-1,CASSLWSGGLDNEQFF,TGTGCCAGCAGCTTATGGAGCGGGGGCCTAGACAATGAGCAGTTCTTC
many,NA,TRBV7-3,TRBJ2-5,CASSLGGGAETQYF,TGTGCCAGCAGTTTAGGAGGGGGGGCCGAGACCCAGTACTTC
NA,NA,TRBV5-1,TRBJ1-1,CASSGAPWGLNTEAFF,TGCGCCAGCAGCGGAGCTCCGTGGGGCCTGAACACTGAAGCTTTCTTT
NA,TRBD1,TRBV5-1,TRBJ2-1,CASSSGTGETEQFF,TGCGCCAGCAGCTCTGGGACAGGGGAGACTGAGCAGTTCTTC